A single sample gave rise to the 10 T cell receptor beta chains below, sequenced in a study of radiotherapy plus CTLA-4 blockade in lung cancer (dated by TCRdb to 2016 to 2019). The receptor library was made with the immunoSEQ multiplex PCR assay. TCRdb stores this immuneACCESS table with in-frame sequences only. Part of the clones is absent; in the studies checked, under half of the shortfall reflects unresolved V genes, and no reason is known for the rest. The table for this sample lists approximately 94,000 clones; approximately 78% of them were counted only once. The ten largest make up under 30% of the sample. The sequenced sample was peripheral blood, obtained from a patient treated with radiotherapy plus ipilimumab. These receptors came from a human donor with non-small cell lung cancer that progressed on radiotherapy plus ipilimumab.

J is TRBJ2-1 and V is TRBV7-6, with D perhaps matching TRBD2 (5 bases). Germline V gene sequence: CDR1 SGHVS, CDR2 FNYEAQ. This CDR3 spans 12 amino acids. With 5 bases removed from V and 6 bases from J, the gap between germline ends came to 8 bases. CDR3 protein: CASSPSGNEQFF. The CDR3 DNA sequence: TGTGCCAGCAGCCCAAGCGGCAATGAGCAGTTCTTC. Using reference TRBV7-6 and TRBJ2-1 for the parts outside the CDR3, the full variable domain is GAGVSQSPRYKVTKRGQDVALRCDPISGHVSLYWYRQALGQGPEFLTYFNYEAQQDKSGLPNDRFSAERPEGSISTLTIQRTEQRDSAMYRCASSPSGNEQFFGPGTRLTVL.

This rearrangement joins TRBV18 to TRBJ1-1, with D unclear. Germline CDR1 is KGHSH and CDR2 is LQKENI. Trimming shortened V by 3 bases and J by 8 bases, and 13 bases separated the two germline ends. The CDR3 is made up of 13 amino acids. The DNA for the CDR3 is TGTGCCAGCTCACCCCCAATGGCGGAAGAAGCTTTCTTT. Translated, it gives CASSPPMAEEAFF.

The chain recombines TRBV6-1 with TRBJ1-4; no reliable D call. The CDR3 extends over 13 amino acids. Germline CDR1 MNHNS, CDR2 SASEGT. With 8 bases removed from V and 3 bases from J, the gap between germline ends came to 10 bases. CDR3 sequence reads: CASAEVPNEKLFF. The CDR3 DNA reads as TGTGCCAGCGCCGAGGTCCCTAATGAAAAACTGTTTTTT.

On this clone itself: The germline gene is not matched at one end of the junction; a read error may be the cause. The gene calls are TRBV6-1 and TRBJ1-5, with D unclear. Germline V gene sequence: CDR1 MNHNS, CDR2 SASEGT. The CDR3 consists of 13 residues. CDR3 in amino acids: CASSEGLNQPQHF. The DNA of the CDR3 is TGTGCCAGCAGCGAAGGGCTCAATCAGCCCCAGCATTTT.

The chain recombines TRBV2 with TRBJ2-2; no clear D. Germline V CDR1 and CDR2: SNHLY, FYNNEI. The CDR3 length is 14 residues. Trimming removed 1 base at V and 2 bases at J, with 5 bases between. CDR3 loop: CASSEVVNTGELFF. DNA of the CDR3: TGTGCCAGCAGTGAAGTAGTCAACACCGGGGAGCTGTTTTTT.

The chain employs TRBV7-6 and TRBJ2-7, with unresolved D. Germline V gene sequence: CDR1 SGHVS, CDR2 FNYEAQ. The CDR3 loop spans 11 amino acids. The V end was cut by 5 bases, the J end by 5 bases, with 7 bases between. The CDR3 reads CASSPPHEQYV. The CDR3 DNA sequence: TGTGCCAGCAGCCCGCCCCACGAGCAGTACGTC.

The V gene is TRBV10-1, the J gene TRBJ1-4, with 8 bases aligning to TRBD1. The J segment lost 8 bases and the V segment lost 8 bases, leaving 7 bases of the junction unmatched. CDR3 size: 13 residues. The germline CDR1 and CDR2 sequences are WNHNN and SYGVQD (reference sequence). CDR3 sequence (DNA): TGCGCCAGCCAGGACAGGGCCAGAGAAAAACTGTTTTTT. Its protein is CASQDRAREKLFF.

This chain links TRBV7-9 with TRBJ2-7, with 10 positions matching TRBD2. The J segment lost 0 bases and the V segment lost 3 bases, leaving 5 bases of the junction unmatched. Germline V CDR1 and CDR2: SEHNR, FQNEAQ (reference sequence). This CDR3 contains 16 residues. The CDR3 DNA reads as TGTGCCAGCAGCTTTGTAGCGGGAGGTTACTCCTACGAGCAGTACTTC. Amino acid sequence: CASSFVAGGYSYEQYF.

CDR3 sequence reads: CASSNGGAFF. CDR3 nucleotides: TGTGCCAGCAGCAACGGAGGGGCTTTCTTT. This chain uses TRBV11-2 with TRBJ1-1; D is undetermined. V was clipped by 5 bases and J by 11 bases, with 9 bases between them. This CDR3 has 10 residues. CDR1 and CDR2 from the germline V gene are SGHAT and FQNNGV.

The V call is TRBV7-2, the J call TRBJ1-1; TRBD1 is a possible D gene (5 bases). The V gene's germline CDR1 is SGHTA and CDR2 FQGNSA. This CDR3 is built from 14 residues. Deletions cut 6 bases from V and 4 bases from J, with 15 bases between. The CDR3 loop reads CASSMWGESTEAFF. The DNA for the CDR3 is TGTGCCAGCAGTATGTGGGGGGAGAGCACTGAAGCTTTCTTT.